This T cell receptor (beta chain) was sequenced in a study of blood T cells in healthy people across ages. This CDR3 comprises 15 residues. Combining a sample-barcoded 5' primer with a J-beta primer mix, a second PCR ran for roughly 6 to 12 cycles. TCRdb used MiXCR to reprocess the 5' RACE reads, holding one entry per CDR3 protein. The data show roughly 650,000 distinct CDR3 sequences, approximately 31% seen once. Total RNA amounts of at least 6 micrograms were extracted per sample. With regard to this clonotype: An end of the junction does not agree with germline; a read error may underlie this.

Input material: blood. The V and J genes are TRBV12-3 or TRBV12-4 and TRBJ2-3, with a weak D call TRBD2 (5 bases). This TCR was recovered from a woman older than 75 in good health. CDR3 DNA sequence: TGTGCCAGCAGTCGCCGTTTAGGGAGCACAGATGCGCAGTATTTT. Amino acids: CASSRRLGSTDAQYF.